These T cell receptor beta chains were read from a single sample in a study of T cells in Graves' hyperthyroidism and ophthalmopathy. TCRdb reprocessed the multiplex PCR reads via MiXCR and lists one record per CDR3 protein. This sample has 300,000 to 450,000 distinct CDR3 sequences, with 15% to 18% found just once. Sequenced input: blood. The receptors were sampled from a woman in her late teens or twenties with Graves' hyperthyroidism that later progressed to Graves' ophthalmopathy. Both conserved end residues are part of each CDR3. D genes are given only for firm matches. Size tells how often a clone was seen (once, few, many) or the class of an expanded clone, and some rows leave it out.

TRBV5-4,.,TRBD2,TRBJ2-2,CASSPLAGYTGELFF,TGTGCCAGCAGCCCTCTAGCGGGTTACACCGGGGAGCTGTTTTTT
TRBV6-2/TRBV6-3,.,TRBD1,TRBJ2-5,CASKEGAGETQYF,TGTGCCAGCAAAGAGGGGGCTGGAGAGACCCAGTACTTC
TRBV27,few,.,TRBJ2-1,CASSSHTGPPSNEQFF,TGTGCCAGCAGCTCCCACACAGGGCCTCCCAGCAATGAGCAGTTCTTC
TRBV20-1,many,TRBD2,TRBJ2-1,CSARLLAESSYNEQFF,TGCAGTGCTAGACTACTAGCGGAAAGCTCCTACAATGAGCAGTTCTTC
TRBV6-1,few,TRBD1,TRBJ2-5,CASRRTGAGETQYF,TGTGCCAGCAGAAGGACAGGGGCTGGGGAGACCCAGTACTTC
TRBV27,.,.,TRBJ2-7,CASSFLGQYEQYF,TGTGCCAGCAGTTTTCTCGGACAGTACGAGCAGTACTTC
TRBV6-5,few,.,TRBJ2-1,CASSYMGSPSNEQFF,TGTGCCAGCAGTTACATGGGGTCCCCAAGCAATGAGCAGTTCTTC
TRBV6-2/TRBV6-3,many,.,TRBJ2-5,CASSFRQETQYF,TGTGCCAGCAGTTTCAGACAAGAGACCCAGTACTTC
TRBV10-1,many,.,TRBJ2-7,CASKRTDPNLCSYEQYF,TGCGCCAGCAAACGAACAGACCCAAACCTATGCTCCTACGAGCAGTACTTC
TRBV14,.,TRBD1,TRBJ1-6,CASSLGPGGRNSPLHF,TGTGCCAGCAGTCTGGGGCCAGGGGGGAGAAATTCACCCCTCCACTTT
TRBV28,many,TRBD2,TRBJ2-7,CASSFRREASYEQYF,TGTGCCAGCAGTTTTAGGCGGGAGGCTTCCTACGAGCAGTACTTC
TRBV5-1,many,.,TRBJ2-3,CASSLEAGQPTDTQYF,TGCGCCAGCAGCTTGGAGGCGGGGCAGCCCACAGATACGCAGTATTTT
TRBV28,many,TRBD1,TRBJ2-7,CASRYTGTAYEQYF,TGTGCCAGCAGGTATACCGGGACAGCCTACGAGCAGTACTTC
TRBV28,many,TRBD2,TRBJ2-1,CASSAGLAGVKPNNEQFF,TGTGCCAGCAGTGCGGGACTAGCGGGCGTCAAACCGAACAATGAGCAGTTCTTC
TRBV28,many,.,TRBJ2-1,CASSLSSDRHNEQFF,TGTGCCAGCAGCTTATCTTCCGACAGACACAATGAGCAGTTCTTC
TRBV30,few,TRBD1,TRBJ2-4,CAWAGQGKNIQYF,TGTGCCTGGGCGGGACAGGGAAAAAACATTCAGTACTTC
TRBV5-5,.,TRBD1,TRBJ1-2,CASSQGGWVHYGYTF,TGTGCCAGCAGCCAGGGGGGATGGGTGCACTATGGCTACACCTTC
TRBV7-3,.,.,TRBJ2-3,CASSLRVLGAGGTDTQYF,TGTGCCAGCAGCTTAAGGGTGTTGGGGGCTGGTGGCACAGATACGCAGTATTTT
TRBV20-1,.,.,TRBJ2-3,CSARSGSNTDTQYF,TGCAGTGCTAGGTCCGGGAGTAACACAGATACGCAGTATTTT
TRBV3-1,few,TRBD1,TRBJ2-1,CASSFRQGSYNEQFF,TGTGCCAGCAGCTTCCGACAGGGATCCTACAATGAGCAGTTCTTC
TRBV20-1,few,.,TRBJ2-7,CRIQGEWYEQYF,TGCAGAATACAGGGTGAATGGTACGAGCAGTACTTC
TRBV10-3,few,.,TRBJ2-1,CAISESWIDQEQFF,TGTGCCATCAGTGAGTCGTGGATAGACCAGGAGCAGTTCTTC
TRBV13,many,.,TRBJ2-7,CASSLGEGGYEQYF,TGTGCCAGCAGCTTAGGGGAGGGGGGCTACGAGCAGTACTTC
TRBV5-1,.,.,TRBJ2-3,CASSKLDLADTQYF,TGCGCCAGCAGCAAGTTGGACCTCGCAGATACGCAGTATTTT
TRBV3-1,many,.,TRBJ2-1,CASSRVAGPQGYNEQFF,TGTGCCAGCAGCCGGGTGGCGGGGCCCCAGGGTTACAATGAGCAGTTCTTC
TRBV6-1,many,TRBD1,TRBJ1-5,CASRGTGHSNQPQHF,TGTGCCAGCAGGGGGACAGGACACTCCAATCAGCCCCAGCATTTT
TRBV4-2,.,.,TRBJ2-1,CASSQVSTHEQFF,TGTGCCAGCAGCCAAGTGAGTACCCATGAGCAGTTCTTC
TRBV11-2,many,.,TRBJ2-3,CASSLRSLADTDTQYF,TGTGCCAGCAGCTTAAGGAGTCTTGCGGACACAGATACGCAGTATTTT
TRBV20-1,.,.,TRBJ2-4,CSATPPPKNIQYF,TGCAGTGCTACCCCCCCTCCAAAAAACATTCAGTACTTC
TRBV20-1,many,.,TRBJ1-5,CSARRGGGTQPQHF,TGCAGTGCTAGAAGGGGGGGTGGGACCCAGCCCCAGCATTTT
TRBV10-3,many,.,TRBJ1-1,CAISLERGAQGEAFF,TGTGCCATCAGCCTAGAGAGGGGGGCGCAGGGTGAAGCTTTCTTT
TRBV7-9,few,.,TRBJ2-7,CASEGRTSYEQYF,TGTGCCAGCGAGGGACGGACTTCCTACGAGCAGTACTTC
TRBV27,few,.,TRBJ2-7,CASSFSGDLSYEQYF,TGTGCCAGCAGTTTTTCGGGGGATCTTTCCTACGAGCAGTACTTC
TRBV24-1,once,.,TRBJ2-3,CATSGLTDTQYF,TGTGCCACCAGTGGCCTCACAGATACGCAGTATTTT
TRBV5-6,.,.,TRBJ2-4,CASSLAGDAKNIRYF,TGTGCCAGCAGCTTGGCGGGAGATGCCAAAAACATTCGGTACTTC
TRBV12-3/TRBV12-4,.,TRBD2,TRBJ2-2,CASSLFPSGTGELFF,TGTGCCAGCAGTTTATTCCCTAGCGGCACCGGGGAGCTGTTTTTT
TRBV27,many,.,TRBJ2-5,CASSATVYQETQYF,TGTGCCAGCAGCGCGACGGTGTACCAAGAGACCCAGTACTTC
TRBV5-1,.,.,TRBJ2-1,CASSLAGRAWNEQFF,TGCGCCAGCAGCTTGGCCGGCAGGGCGTGGAATGAGCAGTTCTTC
TRBV18,many,.,TRBJ2-7,CASSPRDGPEQYF,TGTGCCAGCTCACCTAGAGACGGACCCGAGCAGTACTTC
TRBV5-4,once,.,TRBJ2-1,CASSFRAAGPNEQFF,TGTGCCAGCAGCTTCCGGGCGGCAGGGCCCAATGAGCAGTTCTTC